The clone carrying this T cell receptor (beta chain) was picked up a small number of times. Antigen specificity is unknown. Trimming shortened V by 0 bases and J by 5 bases, and 15 bases separated the two germline ends. The CDR3 has 15 amino acids. Germline V lookup: CDR1 DFQATT, CDR2 SNEGSKA (reference sequence). The data belong to a study of identical twins. Study findings and constraints: Out-of-frame TCR alpha sharing observed in monozygotic twins exceeded model estimates.

A single record per CDR3 protein comes from TCRdb applying MiXCR to the 5' RACE reads. There are 400,000 to 550,000 distinct CDR3 sequences in the sample; around 15% occur only once, and more than 0.8% lies in the top ten. This sample was also put to use in a study of yellow fever vaccine responses in identical twins.

Material for sequencing was CD4+ T cells sorted from blood. The V gene is TRBV20-1, the J gene TRBJ2-3; D is uncertain. The clonotype comes from a woman between 18 and 29 years old in good health. CDR3 in amino acids: CSARDSAGPGDTQYF. The CDR3 DNA sequence: TGCAGTGCTAGAGATTCCGCAGGTCCGGGAGATACGCAGTATTTT.